Shown below are 27 T cell receptor beta chains from a single sample sequenced in a study of T-cell memory formation after mild COVID-19. Each CDR3 protein gets one entry after TCRdb re-called the 5' RACE reads with MiXCR. This repertoire shows some 490,000 distinct CDR3 sequences, over 15% found once; its top ten account for 12%. The specimen sequenced was PBMCs or a T cell subset sorted from them (not recorded which). These receptors all come from an adult woman who had mild COVID-19 (a few samples of this study predate the infection). Cell type and time point are not known.

This clonotype was recorded at least ten times. The chain joins TRBV7-8 to TRBJ2-7; 10 nucleotides line up with TRBD2. CDR3 length: 17 residues. Germline-derived CDR1 and CDR2 are SGHVS and FQNEAQ. Trimming at V came to 1 base and at J to 2 bases, leaving 8 bases not matched to a gene. This chain's CDR3 is CASSLVPSGGFTYEQYF. Here the CDR3 DNA reads TGTGCCAGCAGCTTAGTTCCTAGCGGGGGCTTTACCTACGAGCAGTACTTC.

The chain is built from TRBV7-9 and TRBJ2-1; 7 bases line up with TRBD2. The CDR3 length is 16 residues. V was pared by 1 base and J by 1 base, with 4 bases of the junction left unmatched. The V gene's germline CDR1 is SEHNR and CDR2 FQNEAQ (reference sequence). CDR3 in amino acids: CASSLVTGGSYNEQFF. Written as DNA, the CDR3 is TGTGCCAGCAGCTTAGTTACCGGGGGGTCCTACAATGAGCAGTTCTTC.

The J gene is TRBJ2-1, the V gene TRBV7-8; D is ambiguous. Germline assignment: CDR1 SGHVS and CDR2 FQNEAQ. V was pared by 1 base and J by 4 bases, with 11 bases between. The CDR3 is 15 residues long. As DNA, the CDR3 is TGTGCCAGCAGCTTAGAACCCGACGTATACAATGAGCAGTTCTTC. Protein: CASSLEPDVYNEQFF.

This clonotype was found a few times. This chain's CDR3 is CASSYSSPANYGYTF. CDR3 nucleotide sequence: TGTGCCAGCAGTTACTCGAGTCCGGCTAACTATGGCTACACCTTC. The rearrangement joins TRBV6-5 to TRBJ1-2; D remains unclear. The CDR3 spans 15 residues. V lost 0 bases and J lost 0, with 8 bases in between. Germline CDR1 reads MNHEY; CDR2 reads SVGAGI.

This chain connects TRBV5-4 to TRBJ1-2; TRBD1 agrees at 7 bases. The CDR3 loop spans 15 amino acids. Looked up from germline, CDR1 is SGHNT and CDR2 is YYREEE (reference sequence). V dropped 4 bases and J dropped 5; count of bases not matched to a gene: 11. Here the CDR3 reads CASSDTPGTEYGYTF. CDR3 sequence (DNA): TGTGCCAGCAGCGATACCCCCGGGACAGAATATGGCTACACCTTC.

This clonotype has only a few counts. This chain joins TRBV30 and TRBJ1-2; a weak D match, TRBD1 (5 bases). Looked up from germline, CDR1 is GTSNPN and CDR2 is SVGIG (reference sequence). The length of the CDR3 is 10 residues. Trimming shortened V by 3 bases and J by 7 bases, and 6 bases separated the two germline ends. The CDR3 region is CAWRGAGYTF. CDR3 DNA: TGTGCCTGGAGAGGGGCTGGCTACACCTTC.

Only a few counts were recorded for this clonotype. No conserved phenylalanine or tryptophan is present at the end of the CDR3, so a read error is the likely explanation. The DNA is omitted, as the CDR3 cannot be located on it reliably, and the CDR3 follows TCRdb's listing. The chain combines TRBV5-6 with TRBJ2-4; the table names TRBD2, a call not compared with the DNA. The germline V gene has CDR1 SGHDT and CDR2 YYEEEE. With termini counted, the CDR3 has 15 amino acids. The CDR3 sequence is CASSFASGSGNIISS.

In its sample, this clonotype was seen a few times. This chain connects TRBV4-3 to TRBJ2-2; 10 nucleotides match TRBD1. Losses at the gene ends were 3 bases for V and 6 bases for J; bases not matched to a gene: 7. Per germline, CDR1 LGHNA and CDR2 YSLEER. The CDR3 runs to 16 residues. The CDR3 region has the DNA TGCGCCAGCAGCCACGACGACAGGGGGCAATCCGGGGAGCTGTTTTTT. Translating gives CASSHDDRGQSGELFF.

V usage is TRBV20-1 and J usage is TRBJ2-7, with TRBD1 identical over 9 bases. There are 15 residues in the CDR3. V lost 3 bases to trimming and J lost 6 bases; unmatched junction nucleotides: 12. Germline V lookup: CDR1 DFQATT, CDR2 SNEGSKA (reference sequence). CDR3 nucleotides: TGCAGTGCTAGCAAGATAGGGACAGGGCACGCCGAGCAGTACTTC. Translated: CSASKIGTGHAEQYF.

The gene calls are TRBV6-6 and TRBJ1-5; 8 nucleotides line up with TRBD1. V was clipped by 5 bases and J by 1 base; unmatched bases: 4. Per the germline V gene, CDR1 is MNHNY and CDR2 is SVGAGI (reference sequence). The CDR3 has 15 amino acids. DNA for the CDR3: TGTGCCAGCAGTACCCGGACAGGGAGCAATCAGCCCCAGCATTTT. Translation gives CASSTRTGSNQPQHF.

This clonotype was found many times. This chain connects TRBV9 to TRBJ2-5; no reliable D call. V dropped 0 bases and J dropped 5 bases, with 5 bases sitting between them. CDR1 is SGDLS, CDR2 YYNGEE, per germline. There are 12 residues in the CDR3. CDR3 in amino acids: CASSVAGETQYF. The CDR3 nucleotides read TGTGCCAGCAGCGTAGCCGGGGAGACCCAGTACTTC. The whole variable domain, filled in from reference TRBV9 and TRBJ2-5, reads DSGVTQTPKHLITATGQRVTLRCSPRSGDLSVYWYQQSLDQGLQFLIQYYNGEERAKGNILERFSAQQFPDLHSELNLSSLELGDSALYFCASSVAGETQYFGPGTRLLVL.

A few counts support this clonotype. V and J are TRBV20-1 and TRBJ1-4, with 7 bases matching TRBD1. The CDR3 length is 15 residues. J was trimmed by 4 bases and V by 2 bases; bases with no gene match: 7. The V gene's germline CDR1 is DFQATT and CDR2 SNEGSKA (reference sequence). CDR3 coding DNA: TGCAGTGCTAGACCTGTAGGGGGCATTAATGAAAAACTGTTTTTT. Encoded protein: CSARPVGGINEKLFF.

This clonotype has more than one count but fewer than ten. The chain carries TRBV4-1 and TRBJ2-4; D is uncertain. V was clipped by 1 base and J by 0 bases, with 13 bases between them. CDR3 size: 17 residues. Germline V gives CDR1 MGHRA, CDR2 YSYEKL. The CDR3 nucleotides read TGCGCCAGCAGCCAAGCCTCAGGTGCCCTAGCCAAAAACATTCAGTACTTC. This sequence encodes CASSQASGALAKNIQYF.

This clonotype was found a few times. The J gene is TRBJ2-2, the V gene TRBV5-5; D tentatively fits TRBD1 or TRBD2 (6 bases each). V lost 4 bases to trimming and J lost 5 bases, with 21 bases between them. The CDR3 covers 17 residues. Germline values: CDR1 SGHKS, CDR2 YYEKEE (reference sequence). The CDR3 spells CASSTQIRGLDTGELFF. In DNA, the CDR3 is TGTGCCAGCAGCACGCAAATCCGGGGGCTTGATACCGGGGAGCTGTTTTTT.

The chain couples TRBV7-3 to TRBJ2-2; D possibly corresponds to TRBD1 (6 bases). There are 14 residues in the CDR3. From germline, CDR1 is SGHTA and CDR2 FQGTGA. V was pared by 6 bases and J by 3 bases, with 11 bases between. CDR3 residues: CASRPTGDTGELFF. DNA of the CDR3: TGTGCCAGCAGACCGACAGGAGACACCGGGGAGCTGTTTTTT.

This clonotype came up many times. The chain combines TRBV28 with TRBJ2-1; TRBD2 aligns across 8 bases. Germline CDR1 reads MDHEN; CDR2 reads SYDVKM. The CDR3 extends over 14 amino acids. The J segment lost 6 bases and the V segment lost 9 bases, leaving 10 bases of the junction unmatched. The CDR3 DNA follows: TGTGCCAGTTCGGGGGGGGGAGACACCAATGAGCAGTTCTTC. It is translated as CASSGGGDTNEQFF.

This clonotype occurred once. V usage is TRBV10-3 and J usage is TRBJ1-1; no clear D gene. In germline, CDR1 is ENHRY, CDR2 SYGVKD. V dropped 6 bases and J dropped 0 bases, with 11 bases sitting between them. This CDR3 has 14 amino acids. CDR3 sequence (DNA): TGTGCCATCAGCCCAGGTAGGATGAACACTGAAGCTTTCTTT. Translation: CAISPGRMNTEAFF.

The rearrangement uses TRBV29-1 and TRBJ2-7; 9 positions agree with TRBD2. V shed 1 base, J shed 3 bases, and the junction held 7 bases outside the gene matches. The germline gives CDR1 SQVTM, CDR2 ANQGSEA. This CDR3 contains 15 residues. The CDR3 region is CSVEVAGAAGYEQYF. Here the CDR3 DNA reads TGCAGCGTTGAAGTAGCGGGGGCCGCCGGCTACGAGCAGTACTTC.

The V gene is TRBV5-1, the J gene TRBJ1-2, with a possible D match to TRBD1 (6 bases). CDR3 size: 15 residues. Germline V CDR1 and CDR2: SGHRS, YFSETQ. Trimming took 4 bases from V and 3 from J, leaving 16 bases between them. CDR3 nucleotide sequence: TGCGCCAGCAGCGGTGGGGCAGGGGACGACTATGGCTACACCTTC. Amino acid sequence: CASSGGAGDDYGYTF.

The chain uses TRBV20-1 and TRBJ1-1; a weak D match, TRBD1 (6 bases). CDR3 size: 11 residues. Trimming removed 7 bases at V and 0 bases at J, with 6 bases between. Germline loops: CDR1 DFQATT, CDR2 SNEGSKA (reference sequence). This chain's CDR3 is CSGTVNTEAFF. In DNA, the CDR3 is TGCAGTGGGACAGTGAACACTGAAGCTTTCTTT.

This clonotype has a handful of counts. J is TRBJ1-1 and V is TRBV12-3 or TRBV12-4; D might be TRBD1 (5 bases). V lost 2 bases to trimming and J lost 7 bases, with 11 bases between them. The CDR3 is made up of 13 amino acids. The CDR3 spells CASSLFAGGEAFF. In DNA, the CDR3 is TGTGCCAGCAGTTTATTTGCGGGGGGTGAAGCTTTCTTT.

This clonotype was seen only a few times. The V call is TRBV4-2, the J call TRBJ2-1; tentatively, D is TRBD1 or TRBD2 (5 bases each). The V and J ends lost 0 bases and 0 bases respectively, with 12 bases between them. The CDR3 contains 17 residues. The germline gives CDR1 LGHNA, CDR2 YNFKEQ. The CDR3 loop is CASSQDLAGSSYNEQFF. The CDR3 DNA reads TGTGCCAGCAGCCAAGATTTAGCAGGGAGCTCCTACAATGAGCAGTTCTTC.

The CDR3 sequence: CAISEGREVFYEQYF. The CDR3 nucleotides read TGTGCCATCAGTGAGGGACGGGAGGTTTTCTACGAGCAGTACTTC. V usage is TRBV10-3 and J usage is TRBJ2-7; 7 positions agree with TRBD2. CDR1 and CDR2 from the germline V gene are ENHRY and SYGVKD. The J segment lost 3 bases and the V segment lost 2 bases, leaving 7 bases of the junction unmatched. The CDR3 totals 15 residues.

This clonotype was counted only a few times. This sequence joins TRBV10-3 and TRBJ1-5; 9 bases fit TRBD1. Germline V gene sequence: CDR1 ENHRY, CDR2 SYGVKD. The V gene end was trimmed by 6 bases and the J gene end by 0 bases; junction bases not matched to a gene: 3. The length of the CDR3 is 15 residues. The CDR3 is CAISGGQGSNQPQHF. In DNA, the CDR3 is TGTGCCATCAGCGGGGGACAGGGTAGCAATCAGCCCCAGCATTTT.

This CDR3 is CASSLEMRFSYNEQFF. The CDR3 nucleotides are TGTGCCAGCAGCTTAGAGATGCGGTTCTCCTACAATGAGCAGTTCTTC. This chain uses TRBV11-2 with TRBJ2-1; no clear D gene. V lost 0 bases and J 0 bases, leaving 9 bases between the germline ends. CDR3 length equals 16 residues. CDR1 and CDR2 (germline): SGHAT, FQNNGV.

This clonotype was detected many times. The V call is TRBV5-1, the J call TRBJ2-7; D is undetermined. V dropped 1 base and J dropped 1 base, with 6 bases sitting between them. There are 13 residues in the CDR3. The germline gives CDR1 SGHRS, CDR2 YFSETQ. CDR3: CASSLYPSYEQYF. The DNA of the CDR3 is TGCGCCAGCAGCTTGTACCCGTCCTACGAGCAGTACTTC.

This clonotype has more than one count but fewer than ten. The chain links TRBV6-2 or TRBV6-3 to TRBJ2-3; 8 bases line up with TRBD2. The germline V gene has CDR1 MNHEY and CDR2 SVGEGT. V dropped 0 bases and J dropped 1; count of bases not matched to a gene: 3. The CDR3 has 16 amino acids. CDR3 in DNA: TGTGCCAGCAGTTACTCGAAAGCGGGGGGCACAGATACGCAGTATTTT. This translates into CASSYSKAGGTDTQYF.